This TCR beta chain is drawn from a study of pediatric ulcerative colitis. Study-level results: In rectum, acute severe colitis had expanded clones and less diversity.

Trimming took off 0 bases at V and 1 base at J, with 9 bases between the two ends. CDR1 is SGHTA and CDR2 is FQGNSA in the germline V gene. This CDR3 contains 15 residues. The table came from immunoSEQ multiplex PCR; TCRdb's copy has only in-frame clones and leaves some out. The table has under 70,000 clones, about nine tenths seen once. This clone turned up a few times. Its antigen remains unknown. V usage is TRBV7-2 and J usage is TRBJ1-1; D gene unclear. The clonotype was recovered from a boy aged 5-17 years who was a control in a study of pediatric ulcerative colitis. Specimen: blood. CDR3 sequence reads: CASSLARGGNTEAFF. CDR3 nucleotides: TGTGCCAGCAGCTTAGCGCGGGGAGGGAACACTGAAGCTTTCTTT.